The 2 T cell receptor beta chains presented below share a single source sample, sequenced in a study of blood T cell repertoires in COVID-19. Clones were read by immunoSEQ multiplex PCR, and TCRdb kept only the in-frame ones, dropping some. The sample comprises about 41,000 clones, roughly nine tenths of which are singletons, and roughly 4.5% rests with the top ten. Sequencing was performed on peripheral blood. Every receptor here comes from a man in his sixties with acute or convalescent COVID-19.

The chain has TRBV6-6 and TRBJ1-2, with D uncertain. The V end was cut by 6 bases, the J end by 4 bases, with 6 bases between. The CDR3 has 11 residues. Germline CDR1 reads MNHNY; CDR2 reads SVGAGI (reference sequence). In DNA form, the CDR3 reads TGTGCCAGCAGCCGTGTCTATGGCTACACCTTC. It translates to CASSRVYGYTF.

This chain links TRBV9 with TRBJ1-1; no reliable D call. CDR1 and CDR2 from the germline V gene are SGDLS and YYNGEE. V lost 3 bases, J lost 3 bases, and 12 bases lay in between. The CDR3 is 14 amino acids. CDR3 coding DNA: TGTGCCAGCAGCGATAACCTCGGGGACACTGAAGCTTTCTTT. Translating gives CASSDNLGDTEAFF.